This T cell receptor (beta chain) was found in a study of PD-L1 blockade in urothelial cancer. Study summary: Around 2014 therapy began: atezolizumab 1,200 mg intravenously every 3 weeks. Blood was evaluated 3 weeks (second dose) and 6 weeks after therapy began. Study results and limitations: Durable-benefit patients showed greater tumor-associated blood clone expansion at 3 weeks.

Some clones are missing from TCRdb's copy, which holds only in-frame ones; the method was immunoSEQ multiplex PCR. This table holds some 120,000 clones, roughly 83% found once. A remark on this clone: What it binds is unknown.

Time point given: pretreatment peripheral blood. J was trimmed by 2 bases and V by 6 bases; bases with no gene match: 6. Per germline, CDR1 SQVTM and CDR2 ANQGSEA. This CDR3 spans 15 amino acids. The sequence was collected from a man between 50 and 59 years old with urothelial cancer. V and J are TRBV29-1 and TRBJ2-1; TRBD2 matches at 11 bases. The material sequenced was PBMCs, taken around atezolizumab (anti-PD-L1) treatment. The CDR3 DNA sequence: TGCAGCGTGGCCGGGACTAGCGGCACCTACAATGAGCAGTTCTTC. Its translation: CSVAGTSGTYNEQFF.